This T cell receptor beta chain was captured in a study of shared clonotypes between healthy human individuals. Findings and caveats of the study: Memory subsets generally showed lower estimated richness than naive subsets. With several donors compared, around 5.4% of naive CD4 clonotypes were shared.

As for this clone: Its specificity is not known.

The germline CDR1 and CDR2 sequences are SGHRS and YFSETQ. The CDR3 is 13 amino acids. V lost 4 bases, J lost 5 bases, and 13 bases lay in between. Assay runs were performed at deep level. The protocol was immunoSEQ multiplex PCR, while the TCRdb copy is restricted to in-frame clones and leaves out a portion. The sample yields about 1.5 million clones, approximately 96% seen once. V gene TRBV5-1 combines with J gene TRBJ2-7; D is unclear. The sequencing sample was made of naive CD4+ T cells sorted from blood. The subset was: CD45RA+ positively selected. The clonotype originates from a man aged 30 to 45 in good health. The CDR3 coding sequence is TGCGCCAGCAGCGAGCCGGTTCGGGACGAGCAGTACTTC. The encoded protein is CASSEPVRDEQYF.